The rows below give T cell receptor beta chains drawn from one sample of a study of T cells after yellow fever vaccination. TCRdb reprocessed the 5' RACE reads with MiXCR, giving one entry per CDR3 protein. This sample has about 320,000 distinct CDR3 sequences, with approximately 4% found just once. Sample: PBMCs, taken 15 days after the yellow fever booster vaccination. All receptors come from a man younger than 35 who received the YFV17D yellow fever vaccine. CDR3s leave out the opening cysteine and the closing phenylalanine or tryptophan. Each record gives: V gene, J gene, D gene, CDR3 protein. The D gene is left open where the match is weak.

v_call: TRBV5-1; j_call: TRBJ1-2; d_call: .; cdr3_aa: ASSPSAAGHYGYT
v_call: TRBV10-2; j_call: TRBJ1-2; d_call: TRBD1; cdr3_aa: ASSRQGARYGYT
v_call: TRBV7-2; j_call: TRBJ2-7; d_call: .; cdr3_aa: ASSLRDGAVDEQY
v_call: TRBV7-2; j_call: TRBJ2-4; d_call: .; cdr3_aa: ASSNREGIQY
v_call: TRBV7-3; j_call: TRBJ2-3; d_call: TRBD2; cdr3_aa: ASSPSGGGTTSTDTQY
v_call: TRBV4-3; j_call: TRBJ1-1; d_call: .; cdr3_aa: ASSQGIGRMNTEAF
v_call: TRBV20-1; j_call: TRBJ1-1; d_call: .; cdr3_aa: SARPRIHTEAF
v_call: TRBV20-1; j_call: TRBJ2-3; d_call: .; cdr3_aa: SARPIEGRPNTQY
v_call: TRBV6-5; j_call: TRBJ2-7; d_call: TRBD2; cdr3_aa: ASSRSGGPAYEQY
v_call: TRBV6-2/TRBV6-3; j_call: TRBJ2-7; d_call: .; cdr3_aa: ASSHRDHEQY
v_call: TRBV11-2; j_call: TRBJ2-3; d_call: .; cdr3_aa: ASSLGFRAGESDTQY
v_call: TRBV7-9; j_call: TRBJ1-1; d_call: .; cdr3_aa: ASFSVTRVNTEAF
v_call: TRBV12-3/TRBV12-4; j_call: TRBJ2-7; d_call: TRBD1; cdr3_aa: ASSFHGQGGEQY
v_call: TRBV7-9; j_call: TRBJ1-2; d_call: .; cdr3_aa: ASSLALGGPDYGYT
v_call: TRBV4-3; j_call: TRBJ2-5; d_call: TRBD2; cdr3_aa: ASSQAGGAGETQY
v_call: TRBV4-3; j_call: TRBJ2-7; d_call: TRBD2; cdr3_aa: ASSPRAGGVYEQY
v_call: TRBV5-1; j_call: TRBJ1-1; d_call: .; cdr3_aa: ASSQGRGNTEAF
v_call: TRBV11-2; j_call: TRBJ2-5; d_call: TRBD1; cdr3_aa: ASSLGSGGSTETQY
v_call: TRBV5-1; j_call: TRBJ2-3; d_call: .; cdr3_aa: ASSPGRAEDTQY
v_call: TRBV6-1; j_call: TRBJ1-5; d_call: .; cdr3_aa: ASSPGTDQPQH
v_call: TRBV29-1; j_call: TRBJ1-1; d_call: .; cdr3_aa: SVSLSGTENTEAF
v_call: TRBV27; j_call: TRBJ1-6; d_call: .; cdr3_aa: ASSLLGVSSYNSPLH
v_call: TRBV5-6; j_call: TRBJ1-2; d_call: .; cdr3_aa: ASSPGLEGDYGYT
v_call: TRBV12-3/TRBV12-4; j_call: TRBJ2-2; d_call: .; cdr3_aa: ASSAGATGELF
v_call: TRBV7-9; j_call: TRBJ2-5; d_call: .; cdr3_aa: ASSTRRRVRNFGETQY
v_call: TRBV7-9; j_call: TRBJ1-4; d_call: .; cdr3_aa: ASSILSTNEKLF
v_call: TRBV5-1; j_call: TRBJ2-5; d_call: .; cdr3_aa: ASSTDPRGQETQY
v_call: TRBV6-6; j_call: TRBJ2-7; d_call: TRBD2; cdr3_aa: ASSYSGGEHEQY
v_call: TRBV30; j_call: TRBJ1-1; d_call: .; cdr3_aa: AWSSGELNTEAF
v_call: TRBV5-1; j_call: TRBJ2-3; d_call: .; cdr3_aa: ASSTRDSTDTQY
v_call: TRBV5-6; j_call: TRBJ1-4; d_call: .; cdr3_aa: ASSLVGGRKLF
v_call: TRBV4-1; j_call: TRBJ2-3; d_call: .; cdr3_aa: ASSQGRPSTDTQY
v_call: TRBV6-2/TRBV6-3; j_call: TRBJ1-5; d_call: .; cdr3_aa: ASREREGVGDQPQH
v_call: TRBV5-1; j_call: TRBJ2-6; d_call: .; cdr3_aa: ASSPEGSSGANVLT
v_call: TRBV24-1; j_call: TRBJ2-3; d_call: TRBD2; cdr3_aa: ATSDTSGALDTQY
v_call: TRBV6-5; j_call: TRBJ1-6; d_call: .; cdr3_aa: ASRPGRDNSPLH
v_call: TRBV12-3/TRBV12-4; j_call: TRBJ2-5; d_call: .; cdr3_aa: ASSRGPGEETQY
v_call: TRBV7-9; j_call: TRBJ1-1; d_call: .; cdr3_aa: ASSLGEGTEAF
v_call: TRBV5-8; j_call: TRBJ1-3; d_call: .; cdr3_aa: ASSLISISSGNTIY
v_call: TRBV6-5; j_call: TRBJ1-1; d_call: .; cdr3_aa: ASSYGARMNTEAF
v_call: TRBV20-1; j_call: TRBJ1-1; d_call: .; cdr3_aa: SARPPLGPNTEAF
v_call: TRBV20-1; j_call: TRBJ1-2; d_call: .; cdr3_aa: SARDGTRVGGYT